These 4 T cell receptor beta chains were all obtained from the same sample, sequenced in a study of T cells in women clearing cervical HPV infection. Generated by immunoSEQ multiplex PCR, the TCRdb table keeps only in-frame clones and is missing some. Its listing shows 45,000 to 50,000 clones. The sequenced material came from blood buffy coat. Source of these receptors: a woman aged 18 to 75 with a cervical HPV16 infection that either progressed to CIN3+ or cleared (not recorded which).

On this clone: Read coverage stops 3 residues before the CDR3 terminus; the germline J gene supplies the remainder. V usage is TRBV30 and J usage is TRBJ2-2; D is perhaps TRBD1 (6 bases). The CDR3 has 14 residues. The germline V gene encodes CDR1 GTSNPN and CDR2 SVGIG (reference sequence). This CDR3 reads CACRKDRINSPLFF. The sequenced part of the CDR3 DNA is TGTGCCTGCCGAAAGGACAGAATAAATTCACCG.

Concerning this clone: Coverage ceases 3 residues before the CDR3 finishes, and the germline J gene fills in the end. The V gene is TRBV20-1, the J gene TRBJ2-5; no definite D call. Trimming left V 5 bases short and J 3 bases short, with 13 bases between. The CDR3 runs 13 residues. Germline V gene sequence: CDR1 DFQATT, CDR2 SNEGSKA (reference sequence). The covered CDR3 bases are TGCAGTGCTGGTCGTCAGGCCAAAGAGACC. Translated: CSAGRQAKET. The entire CDR3 reads CSAGRQAKETQYF.

Details on this clone: Coverage ceases 3 residues before the CDR3 finishes, and the germline J gene fills in the end. The chain recombines TRBV5-1 with TRBJ1-5, with 9 positions matching TRBD1. The CDR3 sequence is 15 residues long. In germline, CDR1 is SGHRS, CDR2 YFSETQ. Trimming at V came to 9 bases and at J to 0 bases, leaving 7 bases not matched to a gene. CDR3 DNA, as far as it was read: TGCGCCATCAGACAGGGGGTGAATAGCAATCAGCCC. It codes for CAIRQGVNSNQP. The CDR3 in full is CAIRQGVNSNQPQHF.

With respect to this clone: The missing CDR3 end, 3 residues past where the read stops, is filled in from the germline J gene. The chain is built from TRBV18 and TRBJ2-5, with TRBD1 identical over 10 bases. The CDR3 runs 16 residues. Unmatched junction bases numbered 11, after V lost 6 bases and J lost 4 bases. Germline loops: CDR1 KGHSH, CDR2 LQKENI. CDR3 sequence: CASSPRQGADIETQYF. CDR3 DNA, as far as it was read: TGTGCCAGCTCCCCCAGACAGGGGGCAGATATAGAGACC.